The next 31 T cell receptor beta chains were all read from a single sample in a study of spatial heterogeneity in lung cancer (dated by TCRdb to about 2019). The library was made by 5' RACE. Sequenced on a NextSeq 500. TCRdb's own reprocessing of the public reads used fastp at Q25 and MiXCR and kept productive beta chains. Each entry is one CDR3 protein sequence, shown with its most common DNA and genes. The table for this sample lists 40,000 or so distinct CDR3 sequences; roughly a tenth of them were counted only once. The ten largest clonotypes hold 15% to 20% of the sample. In light of the paper, this sample's time point label describes: blood at routine non-recurrence follow-up after resection. Sequencing was performed on PBMCs, taken at follow-up. All receptors come from a female donor with early-stage non-small cell lung cancer.

This clonotype was counted at least ten times. V and J are TRBV27 and TRBJ1-1, with unresolved D. Trimming pared 5 bases from V and 8 bases from J, leaving 18 bases between. The CDR3 is 14 residues long. Germline V CDR1 and CDR2: MNHEY, SMNVEV (reference sequence). CDR3 in amino acids: CASSIKLTPIEAFF. CDR3 nucleotides: TGTGCCAGCAGTATCAAGCTGACCCCGATAGAAGCTTTCTTT.

This clonotype was detected many times. CDR3 in DNA: TGCGCCAGCAGCAGCGAGGGAGATTCACCCCTCCACTTT. It encodes CASSSEGDSPLHF. This rearrangement joins TRBV5-1 to TRBJ1-6; no clear D gene. The germline V and J ends were trimmed by 4 bases and 8 bases, with 10 bases remaining between them. This CDR3 comprises 13 residues. In germline, CDR1 is SGHRS, CDR2 YFSETQ.

This clonotype has ten or more counts. J is TRBJ1-5 and V is TRBV2; D not certain. V lost 0 bases and J lost 5, with 8 bases in between. Germline CDR1 SNHLY, CDR2 FYNNEI. The CDR3 consists of 14 residues. CDR3 amino acids: CASSEAAGYQPQHF. CDR3 DNA sequence: TGTGCCAGCAGTGAAGCTGCGGGTTATCAGCCCCAGCATTTT.

This clonotype was observed at least ten times. V usage is TRBV7-8 and J usage is TRBJ1-2; D is undetermined. Trimming removed 5 bases at V and 0 bases at J, with 16 bases between. CDR3 length: 16 amino acids. CDR1 is SGHVS and CDR2 is FQNEAQ in the germline V gene. CDR3 region: CASSPKRVLANYGYTF. In nucleotides, the CDR3 is TGTGCCAGCAGCCCGAAAAGGGTTCTAGCTAACTATGGCTACACCTTC.

This clonotype was seen repeatedly, ten times or more. The rearrangement joins TRBV28 to TRBJ2-5, with TRBD2 matching over 9 bases. The CDR3 covers 16 residues. Germline CDR1 is MDHEN and CDR2 is SYDVKM. V lost 5 bases to trimming and J lost 2 bases; unmatched junction nucleotides: 9. CDR3 nucleotide sequence: TGTGCCAGCAGTCAACCGGGACTAGCAGATCAAGAGACCCAGTACTTC. Its translation: CASSQPGLADQETQYF.

A few counts support this clonotype. This chain joins TRBV4-3 and TRBJ2-3, with D maybe TRBD1 (6 bases). The CDR3 consists of 18 residues. Looked up from germline, CDR1 is LGHNA and CDR2 is YSLEER. Trimming removed 3 bases from V and 2 bases from J, with 21 bases in between. The CDR3: CASSQVLGQPRVTDTQYF. The CDR3 DNA reads TGCGCCAGCAGCCAGGTATTGGGACAACCTAGGGTCACAGATACGCAGTATTTT.

This clonotype was found many times. This rearrangement joins TRBV3-1 to TRBJ2-1, with 8 nucleotides matching TRBD1. CDR1 and CDR2 from the germline V gene are LGHDT and YNNKEL (reference sequence). The J segment lost 13 bases and the V segment lost 4 bases, leaving 9 bases of the junction unmatched. There are 13 residues in the CDR3. CDR3 amino acids: CASSRQGAQSQFF. The CDR3 nucleotides are TGTGCCAGCAGCCGCCAGGGGGCCCAATCCCAGTTCTTC.

The V gene is TRBV7-1, the J gene TRBJ2-2; 16 bases are a match to TRBD2. TRBV7-1 is an ORF for which the function is uncertain. The V segment lost 2 bases and the J segment 4 bases; nucleotides outside the gene matches: 10. The length of the CDR3 is 20 residues. Written as DNA, the CDR3 is TGTGCCAGCAGCTCATTGAGACCCGGGACTAGCGGGGGGGGCACCGGGGAGCTGTTTTTT. It specifies CASSSLRPGTSGGGTGELFF.

Ten or more counts support this clonotype. The chain carries TRBV28 and TRBJ2-7; the D call may be TRBD1 or TRBD2 (5 bases each). V lost 2 bases and J lost 0, with 8 bases in between. The CDR3 totals 14 residues. In germline, CDR1 is MDHEN, CDR2 SYDVKM. For the CDR3, the DNA is TGTGCCAGCAGTTTAAAGGGACCCTCCTACGAGCAGTACTTC. It specifies CASSLKGPSYEQYF.

This clonotype came up many times. This sequence joins TRBV7-2 and TRBJ1-6, with 8 bases aligning to TRBD1. With V trimmed by 1 base and J by 7 bases, 0 bases remained unmatched. The CDR3 has 14 residues. Germline V gives CDR1 SGHTA, CDR2 FQGNSA. This CDR3 reads CASSLDRGNSPLHF. In DNA form, the CDR3 reads TGTGCCAGCAGCTTAGACAGGGGGAATTCACCCCTCCACTTT.

This clonotype was counted at least ten times. The chain links TRBV11-2 to TRBJ2-1; 7 bases are shared with TRBD2. J was trimmed by 7 bases and V by 1 base; bases with no gene match: 10. This CDR3 region has 16 residues. CDR1 is SGHAT, CDR2 FQNNGV, per germline. CDR3 coding DNA: TGTGCCAGCAGCTTAGTAGCCCAGCGGGGTTGGAATGAGCAGTTCTTC. Its protein product is CASSLVAQRGWNEQFF.

This clonotype showed up many times. The V and J genes are TRBV7-6 and TRBJ2-2; weak D call: TRBD1 (6 bases). CDR3 length: 14 residues. CDR1 is SGHVS, CDR2 FNYEAQ, per germline. V was cut by 1 base and J by 7 bases, with 10 bases left in between. The CDR3 loop is CASSLGTANGELFF. The CDR3 DNA reads as TGTGCCAGCAGCTTAGGGACAGCTAACGGGGAGCTGTTTTTT. Full variable domain (remainder filled in from reference TRBV7-6 and TRBJ2-2): GAGVSQSPRYKVTKRGQDVALRCDPISGHVSLYWYRQALGQGPEFLTYFNYEAQQDKSGLPNDRFSAERPEGSISTLTIQRTEQRDSAMYRCASSLGTANGELFFGEGSRLTVL.

This clonotype has only a few counts. The DNA for the CDR3 is TGTGCCAGCAGCTTAACGCGGAGAGGCGAGCAGTACTTC. This encodes CASSLTRRGEQYF. The chain uses TRBV7-2 and TRBJ2-7; D is ambiguous. CDR1 and CDR2 (germline): SGHTA, FQGNSA. This CDR3 has 13 residues. V lost 2 bases and J 6 bases, leaving 11 bases between the germline ends.

This clonotype was seen many times. The V call is TRBV20-1, the J call TRBJ2-3; 14 bases are shared with TRBD2. With V trimmed by 3 bases and J by 4 bases, 6 bases remained unmatched. This CDR3 has 16 amino acids. In germline, CDR1 is DFQATT, CDR2 SNEGSKA (reference sequence). CDR3 DNA: TGCAGTGCTAGCCGGACTAGCGGGGGGCCAGCAGATACGCAGTATTTT. This gives the protein CSASRTSGGPADTQYF.

This clonotype was counted many times. The CDR3 protein is CSALGLAGGTEQYF. As DNA, the CDR3 is TGCAGTGCTCTGGGACTAGCGGGGGGGACCGAGCAGTACTTC. This chain connects TRBV20-1 to TRBJ2-7, with TRBD2 matching 16 bases. The CDR3 is 14 amino acids. CDR1 is DFQATT, CDR2 SNEGSKA, per germline (reference sequence). J gave up 6 bases and V 5 bases, and 4 bases lay outside the gene matches.

The chain employs TRBV6-5 and TRBJ1-1; 7 bases match TRBD1. Germline V lookup: CDR1 MNHEY, CDR2 SVGAGI. The CDR3 totals 14 residues. Losses at the gene ends were 7 bases for V and 0 bases for J; bases not matched to a gene: 5. The CDR3 loop reads CASTKTGVNTEAFF. In DNA, the CDR3 is TGTGCCAGCACCAAAACAGGGGTGAACACTGAAGCTTTCTTT.

This clonotype was recorded many times. This chain uses TRBV2 with TRBJ2-7, with 10 bases fitting TRBD1. V gave up 6 bases and J gave up 7 bases; unmatched junction bases: 6. CDR1 is SNHLY and CDR2 is FYNNEI in the germline V gene. The CDR3 has 13 amino acids. This CDR3 is CASRGQGLKEQYF. The CDR3 DNA reads TGTGCCAGCAGGGGACAGGGGTTAAAAGAGCAGTACTTC.

This clonotype was seen a few times. The chain has TRBV5-1 and TRBJ2-4; 7 bases are shared with TRBD1. Germline-derived CDR1 and CDR2 are SGHRS and YFSETQ. The CDR3 runs to 12 residues. V was pared by 4 bases and J by 8 bases, with 3 bases of the junction left unmatched. CDR3 protein: CASSPTGDIQYF. The CDR3 DNA is TGCGCCAGCAGCCCCACAGGGGACATTCAGTACTTC. Complete variable domain (other parts from reference TRBV5-1 and TRBJ2-4): KAGVTQTPRYLIKTRGQQVTLSCSPISGHRSVSWYQQTPGQGLQFLFEYFSETQRNKGNFPGRFSGRQFSNSRSEMNVSTLELGDSALYLCASSPTGDIQYFGAGTRLSVL.

In its sample, this clonotype was seen many times. The V and J genes are TRBV11-2 and TRBJ2-2; no reliable D call. The V and J ends lost 0 bases and 3 bases respectively, with 2 bases between them. Germline V CDR1 and CDR2: SGHAT, FQNNGV. The CDR3 length is 13 residues. The CDR3 DNA reads as TGTGCCAGCAGCTTAGATCACACCGGGGAGCTGTTTTTT. The encoded protein is CASSLDHTGELFF.

There are many counts of this clonotype. The chain has TRBV20-1 and TRBJ1-5, with 7 bases lining up with TRBD1. Germline values: CDR1 DFQATT, CDR2 SNEGSKA (reference sequence). The CDR3 totals 14 residues. V gave up 6 bases and J gave up 3 bases; unmatched junction bases: 8. Written as DNA, the CDR3 is TGCAGTGCACAACAGGGGACACACAATCAGCCCCAGCATTTT. Protein sequence: CSAQQGTHNQPQHF.

The rearrangement joins TRBV4-2 to TRBJ2-1; TRBD2 agrees at 13 bases. From germline, CDR1 is LGHNA and CDR2 YNFKEQ. This CDR3 has 17 amino acids. V was clipped by 0 bases and J by 9 bases; unmatched bases: 8. CDR3 in amino acids: CASSQDHGGLAGVEQFF. In nucleotides, the CDR3 is TGTGCCAGCAGCCAAGATCACGGAGGACTAGCGGGAGTTGAGCAGTTCTTC.

This clonotype was counted at least ten times. V and J are TRBV19 and TRBJ1-4; 7 nucleotides match TRBD1. V dropped 5 bases and J dropped 7; count of bases not matched to a gene: 10. The germline V gene encodes CDR1 LNHDA and CDR2 SQIVND (reference sequence). There are 15 residues in the CDR3. The CDR3 DNA is TGTGCCAGTAGTCAAACAGGGGCGCGGAGTGAAAAACTGTTTTTT. Residues: CASSQTGARSEKLFF.

This clonotype showed up many times. The V and J genes are TRBV30 and TRBJ1-2; a possible D gene is TRBD1 (6 bases). Germline assignment: CDR1 GTSNPN and CDR2 SVGIG (reference sequence). V lost 8 bases and J lost 5, with 18 bases in between. There are 13 residues in the CDR3. CDR3 sequence (DNA): TGTGCCGGAACCAGGGGAATCCTGTATGGCTACACCTTC. This gives the protein CAGTRGILYGYTF.

This clonotype was observed a handful of times. J is TRBJ2-2 and V is TRBV28; the D is unclear. Germline V CDR1 and CDR2: MDHEN, SYDVKM. V was pared by 9 bases and J by 0 bases, with 14 bases between. The CDR3 has 15 amino acids. As DNA, the CDR3 is TGTGCCAGTAATCGACAACTATCGAACACCGGGGAGCTGTTTTTT. This encodes CASNRQLSNTGELFF.

V is TRBV23-1 and J is TRBJ1-6, with TRBD1 matching over 7 bases. TRBV23-1 is known as an ORF, though its function is uncertain. The length of the CDR3 is 17 residues. J lost 5 bases, V lost 3 bases, and 10 bases had no gene match. CDR3 sequence reads: CASSQGRGGKNNSPLHF. The CDR3 DNA is TGCGCCAGCAGTCAGGGACGAGGGGGCAAGAATAATTCACCCCTCCACTTT.

This clonotype has ten or more counts. The chain joins TRBV19 to TRBJ2-1; 8 nucleotides match TRBD1. Germline V lookup: CDR1 LNHDA, CDR2 SQIVND (reference sequence). V was pared by 3 bases and J by 3 bases, with 4 bases of the junction left unmatched. The CDR3 consists of 15 residues. For the CDR3, the DNA is TGTGCCAGTAGTATTGAGGGACAGGACTACAATGAGCAGTTCTTC. Amino acids: CASSIEGQDYNEQFF.

This clonotype was seen more than once but under ten times. V is TRBV19 and J is TRBJ1-5; D possibly corresponds to TRBD1 (6 bases). Germline V gives CDR1 LNHDA, CDR2 SQIVND (reference sequence). This CDR3 has 14 residues. Trimming cost V 7 bases and J 5 bases, with 15 bases left between them. CDR3: CASIGGRSYQPQHF. The CDR3 DNA follows: TGTGCCAGTATTGGGGGCAGATCCTATCAGCCCCAGCATTTT.

There are a few counts of this clonotype. This sequence joins TRBV3-1 and TRBJ2-7; D not certain. The CDR3 covers 13 residues. V lost 1 base and J lost 2, with 6 bases in between. Germline CDR1 is LGHDT and CDR2 is YNNKEL (reference sequence). CDR3 sequence reads: CASSQGRAYEQYF. CDR3 DNA: TGTGCCAGCAGCCAAGGACGGGCCTACGAGCAGTACTTC.

In this sample, this clonotype turned up many times. The chain links TRBV5-1 to TRBJ2-5, with 10 bases matching TRBD2. After removal of 2 bases from V and 4 bases from J, the junction contained 8 bases not matched to a gene. This CDR3 has 16 residues. Germline CDR1 and CDR2: SGHRS and YFSETQ. CDR3 coding DNA: TGCGCCAGCAGCTTAGCGTCAGCGGGGGGGAGAGAGACCCAGTACTTC. Translation: CASSLASAGGRETQYF.

This clonotype was picked up a small number of times. The gene calls are TRBV29-1 and TRBJ2-1, with 12 nucleotides matching TRBD2. This CDR3 spans 15 amino acids. Germline CDR1 and CDR2: SQVTM and ANQGSEA. V was clipped by 4 bases and J by 10 bases; unmatched bases: 11. For the CDR3, the DNA is TGCAGCGTTGCTCCACGACTAGCGGGAGTGGGCGAGCAGTTCTTC. Translation: CSVAPRLAGVGEQFF.

This clonotype has ten or more counts. CDR3 nucleotide sequence: TGTGCCAGCAGCTTCCGACAGGCAGATACGCAGTATTTT. Translation gives CASSFRQADTQYF. The V and J genes are TRBV7-2 and TRBJ2-3, with a tentative D call TRBD1 (6 bases). The V and J ends lost 3 bases and 4 bases respectively, with 8 bases between them. The CDR3 has 13 amino acids. Per germline, CDR1 SGHTA and CDR2 FQGNSA. Full variable domain (missing parts from reference TRBV7-2 and TRBJ2-3): GAGVSQSPSNKVTEKGKDVELRCDPISGHTALYWYRQSLGQGLEFLIYFQGNSAPDKSGLPSDRFSAERTGGSVSTLTIQRTQQEDSAVYLCASSFRQADTQYFGPGTRLTVL.